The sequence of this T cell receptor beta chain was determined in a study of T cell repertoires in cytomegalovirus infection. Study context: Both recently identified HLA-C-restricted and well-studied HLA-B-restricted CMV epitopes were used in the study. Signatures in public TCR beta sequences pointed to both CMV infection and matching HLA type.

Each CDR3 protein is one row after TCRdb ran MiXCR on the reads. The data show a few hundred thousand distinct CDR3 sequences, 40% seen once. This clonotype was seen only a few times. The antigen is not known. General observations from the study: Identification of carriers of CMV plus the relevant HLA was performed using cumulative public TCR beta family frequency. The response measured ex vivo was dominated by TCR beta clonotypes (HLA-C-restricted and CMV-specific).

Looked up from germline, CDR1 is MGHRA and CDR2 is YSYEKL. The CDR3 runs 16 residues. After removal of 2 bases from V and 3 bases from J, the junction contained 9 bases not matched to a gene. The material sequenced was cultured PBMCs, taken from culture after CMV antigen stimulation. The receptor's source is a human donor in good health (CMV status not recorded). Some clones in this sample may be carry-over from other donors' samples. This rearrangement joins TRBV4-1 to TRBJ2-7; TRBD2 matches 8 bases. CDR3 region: CASSQNPIGGDYEQYF. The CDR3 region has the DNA TGCGCCAGCAGCCAAAACCCGATCGGGGGGGACTACGAGCAGTACTTC.